The entry below describes one T cell receptor (beta chain). The data are from a study of T cell changes during pregnancy in multiple sclerosis. The protocol was immunoSEQ multiplex PCR, while the TCRdb copy is restricted to in-frame clones and leaves out a portion. The profile covers tens of thousands of clones, with over 90% appearing a single time and 0.7% to 0.95% taken by the ten largest. Germline lookup yields CDR1 LNHDA and CDR2 SQIVND (reference sequence). The V segment lost 6 bases and the J segment 0 bases; nucleotides outside the gene matches: 12. The CDR3 is 18 amino acids. The sample was peripheral blood, taken in the third trimester of pregnancy. This chain links TRBV19 with TRBJ1-1, with TRBD1 identical over 11 bases. The sequence was collected from a female donor with multiple sclerosis, enrolled in a pregnancy study. CDR3 protein: CASRNFRTGGLLNTEAFF. The CDR3 DNA follows: TGTGCCAGTAGAAACTTCCGGACAGGGGGCCTCTTGAACACTGAAGCTTTCTTT. The full variable domain, its missing parts supplied by reference TRBV19 and TRBJ1-1, is DGGITQSPKYLFRKEGQNVTLSCEQNLNHDAMYWYRQDPGQGLRLIYYSQIVNDFQKGDIAEGYSVSREKKESFPLTVTSAQKNPTAFYLCASRNFRTGGLLNTEAFFGQGTRLTVV.